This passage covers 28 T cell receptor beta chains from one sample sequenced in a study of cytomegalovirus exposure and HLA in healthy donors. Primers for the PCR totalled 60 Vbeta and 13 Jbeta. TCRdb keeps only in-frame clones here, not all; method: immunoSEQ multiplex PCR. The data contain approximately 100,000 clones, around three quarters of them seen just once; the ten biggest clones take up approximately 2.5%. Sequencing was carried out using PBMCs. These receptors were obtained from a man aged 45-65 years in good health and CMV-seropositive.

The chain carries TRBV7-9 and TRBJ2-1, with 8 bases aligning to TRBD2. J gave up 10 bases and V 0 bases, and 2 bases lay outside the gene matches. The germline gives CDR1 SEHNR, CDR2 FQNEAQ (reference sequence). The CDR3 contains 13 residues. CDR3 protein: CASSLAGGREQFF. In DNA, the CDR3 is TGTGCCAGCAGCTTAGCCGGCGGGAGGGAGCAGTTCTTC.

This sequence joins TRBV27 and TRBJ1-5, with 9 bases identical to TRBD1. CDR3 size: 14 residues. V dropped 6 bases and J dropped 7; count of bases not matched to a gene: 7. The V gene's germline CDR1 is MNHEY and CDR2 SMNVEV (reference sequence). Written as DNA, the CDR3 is TGTGCCAGCAGCGATACAGGGGGCCCCCAGCCCCAGCATTTT. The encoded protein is CASSDTGGPQPQHF.

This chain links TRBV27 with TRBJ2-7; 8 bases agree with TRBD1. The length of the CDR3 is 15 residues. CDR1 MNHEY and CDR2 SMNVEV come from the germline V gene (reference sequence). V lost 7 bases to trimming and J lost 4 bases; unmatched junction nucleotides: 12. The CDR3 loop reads CASNTFYRGMYEQYF. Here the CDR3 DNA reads TGTGCCAGCAATACCTTTTACAGGGGGATGTACGAGCAGTACTTC.

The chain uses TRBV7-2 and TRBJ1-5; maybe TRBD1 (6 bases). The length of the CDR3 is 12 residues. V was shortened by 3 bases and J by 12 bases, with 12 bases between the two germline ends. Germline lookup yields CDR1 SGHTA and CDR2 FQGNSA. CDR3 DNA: TGTGCCAGCAGCTTTGGGGAGGGGGGCCAGCATTTT. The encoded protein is CASSFGEGGQHF.

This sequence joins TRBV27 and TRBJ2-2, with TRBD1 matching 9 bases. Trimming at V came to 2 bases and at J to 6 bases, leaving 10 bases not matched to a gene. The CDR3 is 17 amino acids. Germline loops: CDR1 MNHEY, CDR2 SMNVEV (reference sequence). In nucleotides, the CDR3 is TGTGCCAGCAGTTTAGGCGCACAGGGGGCGGTTGCCGGGGAGCTGTTTTTT. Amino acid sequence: CASSLGAQGAVAGELFF.

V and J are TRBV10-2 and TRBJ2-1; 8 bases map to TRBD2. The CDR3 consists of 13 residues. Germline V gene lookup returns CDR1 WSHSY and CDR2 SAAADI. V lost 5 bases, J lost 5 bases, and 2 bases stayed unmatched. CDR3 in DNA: TGCGCCAGCAGTACGGGACTAGACAATGAGCAGTTCTTC. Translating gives CASSTGLDNEQFF.

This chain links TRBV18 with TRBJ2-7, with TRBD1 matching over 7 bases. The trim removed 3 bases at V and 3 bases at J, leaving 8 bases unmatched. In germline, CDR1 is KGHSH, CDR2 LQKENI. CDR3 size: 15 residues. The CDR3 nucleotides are TGTGCCAGCTCACCCGAGGACAGGTGGGACTACGAGCAGTACTTC. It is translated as CASSPEDRWDYEQYF. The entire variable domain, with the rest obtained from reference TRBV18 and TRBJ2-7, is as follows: NAGVMQNPRHLVRRRGQEARLRCSPMKGHSHVYWYRQLPEEGLKFMVYLQKENIIDESGMPKERFSAEFPKEGPSILRIQQVVRGDSAAYFCASSPEDRWDYEQYFGPGTRLTVT.

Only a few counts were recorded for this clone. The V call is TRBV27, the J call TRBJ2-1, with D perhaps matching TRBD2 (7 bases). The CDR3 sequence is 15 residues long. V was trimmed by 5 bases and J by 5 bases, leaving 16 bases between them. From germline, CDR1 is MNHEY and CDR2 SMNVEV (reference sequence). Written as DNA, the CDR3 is TGTGCCAGCAGTAAGGGGTGGGGGGGCCACAATGAGCAGTTCTTC. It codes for CASSKGWGGHNEQFF.

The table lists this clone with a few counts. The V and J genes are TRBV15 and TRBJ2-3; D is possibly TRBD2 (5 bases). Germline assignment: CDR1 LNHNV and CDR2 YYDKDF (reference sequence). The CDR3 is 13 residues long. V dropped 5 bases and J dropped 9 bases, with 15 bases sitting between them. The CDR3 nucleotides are TGTGCCACCAGCCCCGACGTGGAGGTGACGCAGTATTTT. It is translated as CATSPDVEVTQYF.

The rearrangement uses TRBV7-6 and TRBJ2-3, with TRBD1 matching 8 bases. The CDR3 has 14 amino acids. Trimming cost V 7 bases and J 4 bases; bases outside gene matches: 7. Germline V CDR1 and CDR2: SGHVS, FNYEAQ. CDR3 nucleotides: TGTGCCAGCACCCAGGGGGCGGAGGCAGATACGCAGTATTTT. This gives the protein CASTQGAEADTQYF.

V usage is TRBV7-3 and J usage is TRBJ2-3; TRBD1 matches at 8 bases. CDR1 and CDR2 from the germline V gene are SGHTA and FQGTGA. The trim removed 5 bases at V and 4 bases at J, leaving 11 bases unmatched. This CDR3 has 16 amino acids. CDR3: CASSLSGSGGPDTQYF. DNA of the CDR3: TGTGCCAGCAGCCTCTCCGGGTCAGGGGGCCCAGATACGCAGTATTTT.

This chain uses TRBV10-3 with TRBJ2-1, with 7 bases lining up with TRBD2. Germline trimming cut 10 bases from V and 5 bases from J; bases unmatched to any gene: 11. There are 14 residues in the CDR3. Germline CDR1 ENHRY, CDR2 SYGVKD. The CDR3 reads CATLGRVEDNEQFF. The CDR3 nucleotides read TGTGCCACCCTGGGGAGGGTGGAAGACAATGAGCAGTTCTTC.

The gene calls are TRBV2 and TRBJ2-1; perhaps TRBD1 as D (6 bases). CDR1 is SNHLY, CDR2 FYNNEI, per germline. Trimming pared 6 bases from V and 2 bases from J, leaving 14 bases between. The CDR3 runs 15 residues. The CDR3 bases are TGTGCCAGCAGCGAGACAGGTCCTACCTACAATGAGCAGTTCTTC. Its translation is CASSETGPTYNEQFF. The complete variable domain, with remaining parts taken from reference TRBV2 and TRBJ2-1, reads EPEVTQTPSHQVTQMGQEVILRCVPISNHLYFYWYRQILGQKVEFLVSFYNNEISEKSEIFDDQFSVERPDGSNFTLKIRSTKLEDSAMYFCASSETGPTYNEQFFGPGTRLTVL.

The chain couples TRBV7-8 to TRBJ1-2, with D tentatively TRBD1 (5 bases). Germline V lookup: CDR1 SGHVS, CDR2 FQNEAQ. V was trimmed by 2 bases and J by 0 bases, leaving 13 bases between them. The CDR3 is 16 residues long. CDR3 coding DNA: TGTGCCAGCAGCTTATCAGACAGAATTCCTAACTATGGCTACACCTTC. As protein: CASSLSDRIPNYGYTF.

The CDR3 here is CASDRDRGNQPQHF. The CDR3 DNA reads TGTGCCAGCGACCGGGACAGGGGAAATCAGCCCCAGCATTTT. This chain joins TRBV2 and TRBJ1-5; 10 positions match TRBD1. CDR1 and CDR2 (germline): SNHLY, FYNNEI. Trimming took 8 bases from V and 4 from J; bases not matched to a gene: 5. The CDR3 runs 14 residues.

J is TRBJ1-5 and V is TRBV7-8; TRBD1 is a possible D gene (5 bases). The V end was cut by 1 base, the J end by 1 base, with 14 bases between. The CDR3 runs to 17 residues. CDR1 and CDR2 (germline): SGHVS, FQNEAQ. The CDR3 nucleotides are TGTGCCAGCAGCTTAGGCGAGTCAGGGAGGAGCAATCAGCCCCAGCATTTT. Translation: CASSLGESGRSNQPQHF.

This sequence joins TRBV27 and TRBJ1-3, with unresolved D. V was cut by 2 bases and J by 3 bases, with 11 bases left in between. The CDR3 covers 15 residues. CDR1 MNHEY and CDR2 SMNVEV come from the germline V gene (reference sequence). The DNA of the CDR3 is TGTGCCAGCAGTTTAACGGGGATCGGTGGAAACACCATATATTTT. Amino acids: CASSLTGIGGNTIYF.

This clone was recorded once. The CDR3, as DNA: TGTGCCAGCAGCCAAGATCACTGGTCCTACGAGCAGTACTTC. Translation: CASSQDHWSYEQYF. The chain couples TRBV14 to TRBJ2-7, with D unclear. V was pared by 0 bases and J by 1 base, with 7 bases between. Germline CDR1 is SGHDN and CDR2 is FVKESK. This CDR3 is built from 14 residues.

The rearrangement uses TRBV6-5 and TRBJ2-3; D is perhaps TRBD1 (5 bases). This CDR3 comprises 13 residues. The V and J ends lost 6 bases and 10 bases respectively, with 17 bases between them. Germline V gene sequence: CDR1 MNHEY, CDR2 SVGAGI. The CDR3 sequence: CASRAPQGLAQYF. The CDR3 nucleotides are TGTGCCAGCAGAGCCCCTCAGGGCTTGGCGCAGTATTTT.

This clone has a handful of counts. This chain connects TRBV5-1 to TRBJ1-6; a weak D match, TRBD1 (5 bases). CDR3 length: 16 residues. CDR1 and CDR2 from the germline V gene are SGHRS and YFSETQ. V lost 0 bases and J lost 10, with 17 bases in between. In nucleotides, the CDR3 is TGCGCCAGCAGCTTGGACCTCCGGGACTCAGGGTCACCCCTCCACTTT. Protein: CASSLDLRDSGSPLHF.

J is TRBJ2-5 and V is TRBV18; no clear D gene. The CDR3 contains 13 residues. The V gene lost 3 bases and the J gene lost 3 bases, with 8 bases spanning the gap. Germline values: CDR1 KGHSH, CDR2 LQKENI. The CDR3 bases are TGTGCCAGCTCACCCACCAACAAAGAGACCCAGTACTTC. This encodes CASSPTNKETQYF.

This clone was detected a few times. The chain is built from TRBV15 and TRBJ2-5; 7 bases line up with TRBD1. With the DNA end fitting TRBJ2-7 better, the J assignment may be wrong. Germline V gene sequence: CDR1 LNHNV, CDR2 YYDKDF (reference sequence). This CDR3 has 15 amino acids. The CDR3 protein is CATSTVSGQVNEQYF. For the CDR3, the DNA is TGTGCCACCAGCACCGTCTCTGGACAGGTTAACGAGCAGTACTTC.

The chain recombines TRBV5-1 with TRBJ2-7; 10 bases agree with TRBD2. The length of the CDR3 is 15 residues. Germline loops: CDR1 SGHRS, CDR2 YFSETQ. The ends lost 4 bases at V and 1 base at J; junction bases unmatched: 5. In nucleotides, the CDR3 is TGCGCCAGCAGCGTAATAGCGGGAGGTTCCTACGAGCAGTACTTC. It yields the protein CASSVIAGGSYEQYF.

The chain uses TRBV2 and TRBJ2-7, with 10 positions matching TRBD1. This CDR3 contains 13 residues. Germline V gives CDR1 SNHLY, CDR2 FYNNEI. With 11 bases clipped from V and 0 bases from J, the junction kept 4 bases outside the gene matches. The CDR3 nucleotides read TGTGCCCTGGACAGGGGGGGCTCCTACGAGCAGTACTTC. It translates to CALDRGGSYEQYF.

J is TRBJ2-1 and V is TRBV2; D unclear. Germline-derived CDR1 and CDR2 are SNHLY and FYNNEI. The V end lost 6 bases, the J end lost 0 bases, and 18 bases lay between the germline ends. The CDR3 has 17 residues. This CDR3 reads CASSPHPVRGSYNEQFF. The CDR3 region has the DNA TGTGCCAGCAGCCCCCACCCAGTTCGAGGCTCCTACAATGAGCAGTTCTTC.

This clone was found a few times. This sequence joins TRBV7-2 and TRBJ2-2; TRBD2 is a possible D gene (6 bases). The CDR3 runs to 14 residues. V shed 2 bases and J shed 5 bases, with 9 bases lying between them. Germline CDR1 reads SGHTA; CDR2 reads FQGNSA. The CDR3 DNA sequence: TGTGCCAGCAGCTTATGGCGGGGTACCGGGGAGCTGTTTTTT. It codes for CASSLWRGTGELFF.

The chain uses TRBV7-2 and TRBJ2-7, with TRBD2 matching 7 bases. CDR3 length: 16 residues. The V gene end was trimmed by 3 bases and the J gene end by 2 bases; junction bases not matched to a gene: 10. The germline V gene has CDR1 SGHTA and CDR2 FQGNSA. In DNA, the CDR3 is TGTGCCAGCAGCTTTATTCCCGGGACTATCACCTACGAGCAGTACTTC. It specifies CASSFIPGTITYEQYF.

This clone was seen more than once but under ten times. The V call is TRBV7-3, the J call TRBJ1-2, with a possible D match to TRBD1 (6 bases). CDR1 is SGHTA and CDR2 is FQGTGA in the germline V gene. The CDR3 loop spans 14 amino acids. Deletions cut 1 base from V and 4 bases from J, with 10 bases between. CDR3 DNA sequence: TGTGCCAGCAGCTTAAACAGGGAGGGCTATGGCTACACCTTC. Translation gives CASSLNREGYGYTF.